This T cell receptor beta chain was documented in a study of CD8+CD57+ T cells in acquired aplastic anemia. By flow cytometry, patients selected for sequencing had shown an expansion of CD8+CD57+ cells. Everyone among the patients had severe acquired aplastic anemia. V was pared by 5 bases and J by 5 bases, with 2 bases of the junction left unmatched. CDR3 size: 13 residues. In germline, CDR1 is LNHDA, CDR2 SQIVND (reference sequence). Template material for TCR beta VDJ and CDR3 profiling consisted of genomic DNA. TCRdb itself ran the reads through MiXCR, one entry per CDR3 protein. The sample shows about 160,000 distinct CDR3 sequences, 71% of them seen only once.

Source material: sorted CD4+, CD8+, or CD8+CD57+ T cells (not recorded which) from PBMCs. This TCR was recovered from a human donor with aplastic anemia. The chain joins TRBV19 to TRBJ1-1, with TRBD1 matching over 10 bases. CDR3 sequence (DNA): TGTGCCAGTAGTCCGGGACAGGGGACTGAAGCTTTCTTT. The encoded protein is CASSPGQGTEAFF. Full variable domain (remainder filled in from reference TRBV19 and TRBJ1-1): DGGITQSPKYLFRKEGQNVTLSCEQNLNHDAMYWYRQDPGQGLRLIYYSQIVNDFQKGDIAEGYSVSREKKESFPLTVTSAQKNPTAFYLCASSPGQGTEAFFGQGTRLTVV.